This TCR beta chain was identified during a study of cytomegalovirus exposure and HLA in healthy donors. Study-level results: According to a subsequent analysis, TCR clusters from the first cohort were inclined to appear together in the roughly 120 validation repertoires. Some TCR beta chains (164 of them) were listed as cytomegalovirus-associated. With high specificity and sensitivity, the classifier reportedly diagnosed cytomegalovirus status.

This CDR3 has 14 amino acids. V was clipped by 2 bases and J by 4 bases, with 13 bases between them. Germline V gene sequence: CDR1 SGHRS, CDR2 YFSETQ. Comments on this clone: Its cognate antigen is unknown.

The data were produced by immunoSEQ multiplex PCR, yet TCRdb's version contains in-frame clones alone and is incomplete. The repertoire holds about 130,000 clones, with 85% to 90% as singletons. V usage is TRBV5-1 and J usage is TRBJ2-7; D gene uncertain. The source is a woman aged 25 to 39 in good health and CMV-seropositive. Material for sequencing was PBMCs. For the CDR3, the DNA is TGCGCCAGCAGCTTCTTCCCGGTCGGGTACGAGCAGTACTTC. Its translation is CASSFFPVGYEQYF.